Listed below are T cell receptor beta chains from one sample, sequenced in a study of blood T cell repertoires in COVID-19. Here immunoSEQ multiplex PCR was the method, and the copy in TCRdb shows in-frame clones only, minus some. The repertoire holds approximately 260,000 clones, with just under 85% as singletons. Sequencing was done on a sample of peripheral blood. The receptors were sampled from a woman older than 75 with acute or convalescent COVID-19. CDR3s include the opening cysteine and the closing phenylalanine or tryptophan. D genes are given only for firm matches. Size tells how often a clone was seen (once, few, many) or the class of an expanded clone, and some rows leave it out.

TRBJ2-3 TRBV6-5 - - CASSLRSPSTDTQYF TGTGCCAGCAGTTTGCGGAGCCCTAGCACAGATACGCAGTATTTT
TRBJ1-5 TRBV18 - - CASSPPNWGAGNQPQHF TGTGCCAGCTCACCACCTAACTGGGGCGCGGGCAATCAGCCCCAGCATTTT
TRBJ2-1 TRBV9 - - CASSPEGVGNEQFF TGTGCCAGCAGCCCCGAGGGGGTAGGCAATGAGCAGTTCTTC
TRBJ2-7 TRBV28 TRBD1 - CASSLAGTGPSYEQYF TGTGCCAGCAGTTTAGCCGGGACAGGCCCTTCCTACGAGCAGTACTTC
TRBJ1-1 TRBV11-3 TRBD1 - CASSSQGGTEAFF TGTGCCAGCAGCTCTCAGGGGGGTACTGAAGCTTTCTTT
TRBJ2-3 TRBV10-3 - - CAIREPGRTDTQYF TGTGCCATCAGGGAGCCGGGTCGCACAGATACGCAGTATTTT
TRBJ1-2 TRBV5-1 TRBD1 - CASSLGQGVGSNGYTF TGCGCCAGCAGCTTGGGCCAGGGGGTAGGGTCGAATGGCTACACCTTC
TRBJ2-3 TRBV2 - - CASSGQVVPDTQYF TGTGCCAGCAGTGGACAGGTGGTACCAGATACGCAGTATTTT
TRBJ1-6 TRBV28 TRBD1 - CASSLLAQGALHF TGTGCCAGCAGTTTACTGGCACAGGGGGCCCTCCACTTT
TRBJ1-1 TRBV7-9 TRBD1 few CASSLPGGSPEAFF TGTGCCAGCAGCTTACCAGGGGGCTCGCCTGAAGCTTTCTTT
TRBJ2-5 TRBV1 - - CTSSQDLLVPLAGETQYF TGCACCAGCAGCCAAGATCTTCTGGTCCCCCTCGCGGGAGAGACCCAGTACTTC
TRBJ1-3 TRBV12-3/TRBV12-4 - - CASSLSGGNTIYF TGTGCCAGCAGTTTATCAGGGGGAAACACCATATATTTT
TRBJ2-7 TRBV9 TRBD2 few CASSSSGGAGEQYF TGTGCCAGCAGCTCTAGCGGGGGGGCTGGCGAGCAGTACTTC
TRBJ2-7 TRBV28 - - CASSFSHELENEQYF TGTGCCAGCAGTTTCTCCCACGAGTTGGAGAACGAGCAGTACTTC
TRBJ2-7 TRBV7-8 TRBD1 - CASSPGTGAYYEQYF TGTGCCAGCAGCCCGGGGACAGGGGCCTACTACGAGCAGTACTTC
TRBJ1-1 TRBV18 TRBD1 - CASSPGTGGFGEAFF TGTGCCAGCTCACCAGGGACAGGGGGCTTTGGTGAAGCTTTCTTT
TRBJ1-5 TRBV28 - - CASTYIRGNNQPQHF TGTGCCAGCACCTATATACGAGGGAACAATCAGCCCCAGCATTTT
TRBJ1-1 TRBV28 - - CASSNLRGVTEAFF TGTGCCAGCAGCAATCTGAGAGGAGTCACGGAAGCTTTCTTT
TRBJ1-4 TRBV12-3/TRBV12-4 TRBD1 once CASSGTGGPKLFF TGTGCCAGCAGTGGGACAGGGGGGCCTAAACTGTTTTTT
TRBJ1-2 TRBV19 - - CASSTLGRAGYTF TGTGCCAGTAGTACCTTAGGGCGGGCAGGCTACACCTTC
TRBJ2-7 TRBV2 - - CASTDRSYEQYF TGTGCCAGCACCGACAGATCCTACGAGCAGTACTTC
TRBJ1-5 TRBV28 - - CATSRHDGVQPQHF TGTGCCACCTCTCGACACGACGGGGTTCAGCCCCAGCATTTT
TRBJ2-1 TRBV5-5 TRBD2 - CASSLGAGGTLGQFF TGTGCCAGCAGCTTGGGGGCGGGGGGGACCCTCGGGCAGTTCTTC
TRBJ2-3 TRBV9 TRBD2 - CASSALAGPDTQYF TGTGCCAGCAGCGCACTAGCGGGGCCAGATACGCAGTATTTT
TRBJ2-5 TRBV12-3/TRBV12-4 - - CASSPGIGTQYF TGTGCCAGCAGCCCCGGGATTGGGACCCAGTACTTC
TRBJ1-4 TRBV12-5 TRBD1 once CASGLETGGEKLFF TGTGCTAGTGGTTTAGAGACAGGGGGTGAAAAACTGTTTTTT
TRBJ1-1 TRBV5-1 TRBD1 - CASSSDRGGTEAFF TGCGCCAGCAGCTCTGACAGGGGAGGCACTGAAGCTTTCTTT
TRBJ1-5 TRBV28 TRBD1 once CASSTKRQGGHGNQPQHF TGTGCCAGCAGTACTAAAAGACAGGGGGGACATGGCAATCAGCCCCAGCATTTT
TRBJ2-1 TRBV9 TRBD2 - CASSGNAGTTNEQFF TGTGCCAGCAGCGGAAACGCCGGGACTACAAATGAGCAGTTCTTC
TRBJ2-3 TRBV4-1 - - CASSQDRGDGTDTQYF TGCGCCAGCAGCCAAGACAGGGGGGATGGAACAGATACGCAGTATTTT
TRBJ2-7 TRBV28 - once CASREQGNPRTEQYF TGTGCCAGCAGGGAACAGGGTAACCCGAGGACCGAGCAGTACTTC
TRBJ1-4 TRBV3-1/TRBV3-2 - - CASTQGLGTKEKLFF TGTGCCAGCACCCAAGGGTTGGGCACCAAAGAAAAACTGTTTTTT
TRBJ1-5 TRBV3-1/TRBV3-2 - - CASSQGQGINQPQHF TGTGCCAGCAGCCAAGGGCAGGGGATCAATCAGCCCCAGCATTTT
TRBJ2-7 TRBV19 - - CASSAAGTLTYEQYF TGTGCCAGTAGTGCCGCCGGGACACTAACCTACGAGCAGTACTTC
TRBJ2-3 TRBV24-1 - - CATSDLLLAGSHRPTDTQYF TGTGCCACCAGTGATTTGCTGTTGGCAGGCTCTCATCGACCTACAGATACGCAGTATTTT
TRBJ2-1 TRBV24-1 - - CATSEYRVSEQFF TGTGCCACCAGTGAATACAGGGTATCAGAGCAGTTCTTC
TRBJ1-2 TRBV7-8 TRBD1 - CASSLPRDRGKRHGYTF TGTGCCAGCAGCCTGCCCCGGGACAGGGGGAAGAGGCATGGCTACACCTTC
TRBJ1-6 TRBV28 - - CASAFPSSYNSPLHF TGTGCCAGTGCGTTCCCTAGCTCCTATAATTCACCCCTCCACTTT
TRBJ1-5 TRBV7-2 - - CASSLVALFDRNQPQHF TGTGCCAGCAGCTTAGTGGCTCTCTTTGATCGCAATCAGCCCCAGCATTTT
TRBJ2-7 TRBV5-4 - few CASSFGYEQYF TGTGCCAGCAGCTTCGGCTACGAGCAGTACTTC
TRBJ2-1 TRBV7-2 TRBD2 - CASSLRTSGSYNEQFF TGTGCCAGCAGCTTAAGGACTAGCGGCTCCTACAATGAGCAGTTCTTC
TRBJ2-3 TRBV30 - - CALVGPRDFTDTQYF TGTGCCCTCGTGGGACCCCGGGACTTCACAGATACGCAGTATTTT
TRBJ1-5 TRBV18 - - CASSPGILNQPQHF TGTGCCAGCTCACCGGGCATTCTCAATCAGCCCCAGCATTTT
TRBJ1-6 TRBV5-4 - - CASSSGGPGEGDSPLHF TGTGCCAGCAGCTCCGGGGGGCCAGGGGAGGGTGATTCACCCCTCCACTTT
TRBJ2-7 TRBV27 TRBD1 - CASSSPRSGTVPYEQYF TGTGCCAGCAGTTCGCCTCGCTCCGGGACAGTCCCCTACGAGCAGTACTTC
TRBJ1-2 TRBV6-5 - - CASRTGSRGYTF TGTGCCAGCAGGACAGGCTCTAGGGGCTACACCTTC